A single T cell receptor beta chain is shown here with its context. What this receptor recognizes is not known. Read data end 3 residues before the CDR3 end; the end is taken from the germline J gene. The immunoSEQ assay used multiplex PCR to amplify TCR beta CDR3 regions from an average of roughly 1.2 ug of genomic DNA per sample. Primer bias was corrected in the assay by using a complete synthetic TCR repertoire to establish an amplification baseline. The amplicons were sequenced on the Illumina platform. Turning to the authors' computational methods: Sequences were error-corrected by clustering with frequency ratios and a modified nearest-neighbor algorithm and were then analyzed in the immunoSEQ Analyzer with IMGT gene definitions. At each rarefaction depth, TCR richness and evenness were averaged over 20 rarefaction repeats, and samples with fewer sequences than the depth were excluded. Wilcoxon rank sum tests with FDR correction were used to compare relative abundances of V, D and J genes between the groups. An intraclass correlation of roughly 96% for TCR richness and an average of around 76% across 60 to 80 gene segments were obtained from the blinded duplicates. TCRdb limited this immuneACCESS table to in-frame rearrangements with V and J called. A share of clones is missing; checked studies link under half to unresolved V genes, and the rest is unexplained. For V, J and clone size, that table is used; D and trimming come from the DNA. The sample's table covers 28,000 or so clones. Roughly 8% of the sample goes to the ten largest clones.

There are 15 amino acids in the CDR3, from cysteine to phenylalanine inclusive. The CDR3 was read in part: 36 bases, with the frame set at base 1. From the germline V gene, CDR1 is SNHLY and CDR2 is FYNNEI. V gives up 3 bases and J gives up 4 bases, and the segment between their germline ends measures 15 bases. This sample is part of a study of T cells in women clearing cervical HPV infection (dated by TCRdb to about 2018). Notes on the research overall: The cases were approximately 25 women with histologically confirmed HPV16-related CIN3 or worse, and 2 of these cases were invasive cancers. Cases had a median age of almost 35 years and controls had a median age of 38, with no significant differences in baseline characteristics. As quality controls, five blinded duplicates were added to each group, bringing the total to about 60 samples made up of some 50 participants and ten or so replicates. Controls were around 23 women whose single incident HPV16 infection cleared within 12 months without precancer or cancer developing. An exploratory proof-of-principle case-control study, nested within the Guanacaste HPV Natural History Study in Costa Rica, was conducted to compare TCR repertoires across cervical HPV16 outcomes. Among cases, blood sampling came a median of roughly 150 days after lesion detection, with an interquartile range of about 80 to 220 days. Cases and controls were matched on age within five years and on year of sample collection. Because only a few women had HLA typing data, the possibility that HLA type acted as a confounder could not be ruled out. Blood from cases was drawn at the visit where the lesion was first identified, while blood from controls was drawn once the infection was no longer detected. The parent cohort enrolled 10,049 women aged 18 or older in Guanacaste, Costa Rica, during about 1993 to 1994 and followed them for seven to eight years.

Every participant had a single incident cervical HPV16 infection, and prevalent HPV16 infections were excluded. Cervical HPV DNA was detected with MY09/MY11 PCR, and genotyping was done with dot-blot hybridization. Roughly 16 mL of heparinized blood were centrifuged, and the buffy coat was split into aliquots, frozen at -30 degrees C, and then kept at -80 degrees C. QIAGEN kits were used to extract genomic DNA from buffy coat specimens. Overall study results and their limits: Lower TRBV6-7 relative abundance was observed in cases than in controls (approximately 0.1% versus 0.16%; Bonferroni P = 0.0008). The cross-sectional design could not show whether the associations came before the infection or were a result of it, and neither effector/memory subsets nor HPV-specific T cells were isolated. TCR repertoire richness was significantly higher in CIN3+ cases than in controls across sequencing depths, while evenness did not differ. Because the number of T cells in each sample was unknown, differences in richness could reflect differing T-cell content rather than repertoire biology. Random forest classifiers combining richness and V gene abundances distinguished cases from controls with an estimated AUC of around 0.79.

The rearranged segments are TRBV2 and TRBJ1-1, with the D gene too uncertain to name. The sequencing input was blood buffy coat. This TCR derives from a woman aged 18-70 years with a cervical HPV16 infection that either progressed to CIN3+ or cleared (not recorded which). The DNA read from the CDR3 is TGTGCCAGCAGTGATGAGCAGGCGTTGGGCACTGAA. Its translation is CASSDEQALGTE. The entire CDR3 reads CASSDEQALGTEAFF.